The next 19 T cell receptor beta chains were all read from a single sample in a study of T cells after yellow fever vaccination. MiXCR, run by TCRdb on the 5' RACE reads, gives a single entry per CDR3 protein. The sample shows about 21,000 distinct CDR3 sequences, 5.2% of them seen only once. Here the sequenced sample was PBMCs, either bulk or a sorted T-cell subset (CD4+, CD8+, memory, or dextramer-sorted; not recorded which), taken about 49 days after the first yellow fever vaccination. All receptors derive from a man aged 18 to 35 who received the YFV17D yellow fever vaccine.

This clonotype was detected many times. The chain links TRBV11-2 to TRBJ2-1; TRBD2 agrees at 7 bases. Germline assignment: CDR1 SGHAT and CDR2 FQNNGV. This CDR3 spans 16 amino acids. Trimming removed 5 bases from V and 0 bases from J; junction bases left unmatched: 7. The CDR3 DNA reads TGTGCCAGCAGCCCCGTCGGCGGGAGCTCCTACAATGAGCAGTTCTTC. Amino acids: CASSPVGGSSYNEQFF.

In its sample, this clonotype is medium-sized. The V call is TRBV12-3 or TRBV12-4, the J call TRBJ2-3; TRBD2 matches at 8 bases. CDR3 length: 14 amino acids. V lost 3 bases and J lost 5; bases outside the gene matches: 4. CDR3 sequence: CASSFGGAGDTQYF. CDR3 coding DNA: TGTGCCAGCAGTTTCGGGGGGGCCGGAGATACGCAGTATTTT.

This clonotype was detected ten times or more. The chain couples TRBV29-1 to TRBJ1-1, with 8 bases aligning to TRBD1. The germline V gene encodes CDR1 SQVTM and CDR2 ANQGSEA. This CDR3 region has 15 residues. V lost 7 bases and J lost 0; bases outside the gene matches: 10. CDR3 in amino acids: CSAGQAVGLNTEAFF. The DNA of the CDR3 is TGCAGCGCGGGACAGGCGGTGGGGTTGAACACTGAAGCTTTCTTT.

This clonotype was observed a single time. A much larger clone is a single base away; this may be a read error. J is TRBJ2-5 and V is TRBV20-1; D remains unclear. Per the germline V gene, CDR1 is DFQATT and CDR2 is SNEGSKA (reference sequence). The length of the CDR3 is 12 residues. Deletions cut 8 bases from V and 5 bases from J, with 15 bases between. The DNA for the CDR3 is TGCAGTACTCCGACCGCTGACGAGACCCAGTACTTC. As protein: CSTPTADETQYF.

This clonotype was counted ten times or more. This rearrangement joins TRBV5-1 to TRBJ2-3, with TRBD1 matching over 9 bases. V trimming: 2 bases; J trimming: 4 bases; junction bases outside the gene matches: 2. The germline gives CDR1 SGHRS, CDR2 YFSETQ. This CDR3 contains 14 residues. CDR3 region: CASSFGTGSDTQYF. Here the CDR3 DNA reads TGCGCCAGCAGCTTCGGGACAGGGTCAGATACGCAGTATTTT.

This clonotype was seen repeatedly, ten times or more. The chain is built from TRBV7-6 and TRBJ1-5; 7 positions agree with TRBD1. V shed 5 bases and J 5 bases; nucleotides not matched to a gene: 6. CDR1 and CDR2 (germline): SGHVS, FNYEAQ. The CDR3 has 14 residues. In nucleotides, the CDR3 is TGTGCCAGCAGCCCAGGGGGACCGTATCAGCCCCAGCATTTT. Residues: CASSPGGPYQPQHF.

By share of the sample, this clonotype is medium-sized. This sequence joins TRBV20-1 and TRBJ1-5; D call uncertain. Trimming removed 0 bases from V and 4 bases from J, with 7 bases in between. This CDR3 is built from 13 residues. Germline values: CDR1 DFQATT, CDR2 SNEGSKA (reference sequence). The chain's CDR3 is CSARDSGNQPQHF. CDR3 DNA: TGCAGTGCTAGAGACAGCGGAAATCAGCCCCAGCATTTT.

This clonotype has ten or more counts. The genes are TRBV28 and TRBJ2-5, with TRBD2 matching 16 bases. This CDR3 is 19 amino acids long. CDR1 is MDHEN, CDR2 SYDVKM, per germline. Trimming at V came to 4 bases and at J to 5 bases, leaving 13 bases not matched to a gene. CDR3 DNA: TGTGCCAGCAGTTCCGGATCGGGACTAGCGGGGGGGCCCGAGGAGACCCAGTACTTC. Encoded protein: CASSSGSGLAGGPEETQYF.

This chain joins TRBV3-1 and TRBJ2-3; a possible D gene is TRBD2 (7 bases). CDR3 length: 15 amino acids. Trimming took off 11 bases at V and 4 bases at J, with 22 bases between the two ends. From germline, CDR1 is LGHDT and CDR2 YNNKEL (reference sequence). For the CDR3, the DNA is TGTGCCTGCACCCAAGGCGGGGGCCCATCAGATACGCAGTATTTT. The encoded protein is CACTQGGGPSDTQYF.

Many counts were recorded for this clonotype. The chain links TRBV18 to TRBJ2-1, with 9 bases fitting TRBD2. The length of the CDR3 is 15 residues. Per the germline V gene, CDR1 is KGHSH and CDR2 is LQKENI. Trimming took 1 base from V and 5 from J; bases not matched to a gene: 3. CDR3 loop: CASSPQRGDDNEQFF. CDR3 in DNA: TGTGCCAGCTCACCACAGCGGGGGGATGACAATGAGCAGTTCTTC.

This clonotype was seen repeatedly, ten times or more. The chain joins TRBV12-3 or TRBV12-4 to TRBJ2-2; a weak D match, TRBD2 (5 bases). The ends were cut back, 5 bases at V and 2 bases at J, with 9 bases in the middle. The CDR3 runs to 14 residues. The CDR3 region is CASSRRPNTGELFF. CDR3 sequence (DNA): TGTGCCAGCAGTCGGAGGCCAAACACCGGGGAGCTGTTTTTT.

This clonotype was counted ten times or more. V usage is TRBV9 and J usage is TRBJ2-1; 7 nucleotides align to TRBD2. Germline lookup yields CDR1 SGDLS and CDR2 YYNGEE. This CDR3 has 15 amino acids. The V segment lost 0 bases and the J segment 2 bases; nucleotides outside the gene matches: 2. The CDR3 region has the DNA TGTGCCAGCAGCGTAGAAGGACTAGCCTACAATGAGCAGTTCTTC. Translated: CASSVEGLAYNEQFF. Complete variable domain (other parts from reference TRBV9 and TRBJ2-1): DSGVTQTPKHLITATGQRVTLRCSPRSGDLSVYWYQQSLDQGLQFLIQYYNGEERAKGNILERFSAQQFPDLHSELNLSSLELGDSALYFCASSVEGLAYNEQFFGPGTRLTVL.

In this sample, this clonotype turned up many times. V is TRBV6-1 and J is TRBJ2-3, with 7 bases aligning to TRBD1. Looked up from germline, CDR1 is MNHNS and CDR2 is SASEGT. V shed 6 bases, J shed 3 bases, and the junction held 9 bases outside the gene matches. The CDR3 is 15 residues long. As DNA, the CDR3 is TGTGCCAGCAGCGGACTCGGGACAGTTACAGATACGCAGTATTTT. It specifies CASSGLGTVTDTQYF.

This clonotype came up many times. CDR3 in amino acids: CASSQEDRWNEKLFF. In DNA form, the CDR3 reads TGCGCCAGCAGCCAAGAAGACCGGTGGAATGAAAAACTGTTTTTT. V and J are TRBV4-3 and TRBJ1-4; unclear D gene. V lost 0 bases and J lost 5, with 10 bases in between. This CDR3 contains 15 residues. Per the germline V gene, CDR1 is LGHNA and CDR2 is YSLEER.

In this sample, this clonotype is medium-sized. The chain recombines TRBV11-2 with TRBJ1-2, with 7 bases matching TRBD1. Germline V gene data show CDR1 as SGHAT and CDR2 as FQNNGV. V lost 5 bases, J lost 3 bases, and 3 bases stayed unmatched. The CDR3 covers 13 residues. DNA for the CDR3: TGTGCCAGCAGCCCTGGACAGGACTATGGCTACACCTTC. Protein: CASSPGQDYGYTF.

The table lists this clonotype with many counts. The genes are TRBV15 and TRBJ2-3, with D uncertain. The V gene lost 1 base and the J gene lost 0 bases, with 5 bases spanning the gap. This CDR3 region has 14 residues. Germline V CDR1 and CDR2: LNHNV, YYDKDF (reference sequence). The CDR3 nucleotides read TGTGCCACCAGCAGAGGAGGAAGCACAGATACGCAGTATTTT. It translates to CATSRGGSTDTQYF.

This clonotype was detected ten times or more. The chain joins TRBV5-1 to TRBJ2-5; D is unresolved. This CDR3 region has 13 residues. V lost 2 bases to trimming and J lost 0 bases, with 5 bases between them. Germline V gives CDR1 SGHRS, CDR2 YFSETQ. The CDR3 spells CASSLGNQETQYF. The DNA of the CDR3 is TGCGCCAGCAGCTTAGGAAACCAAGAGACCCAGTACTTC.

Regarding this clonotype: This may be a read error, as it is one base from a much larger clone. The gene calls are TRBV4-3 and TRBJ2-3; D possibly corresponds to TRBD2 (5 bases). In germline, CDR1 is LGHNA, CDR2 YSLEER. The CDR3 contains 17 residues. The CDR3 region is CASSQEGYAASTDKQYF. The DNA of the CDR3 is TGCGCCAGCAGCCAAGAAGGTTACGCCGCTAGCACAGATAAGCAGTATTTT.

This clonotype came up many times. The chain carries TRBV20-1 and TRBJ1-2; possible D gene TRBD1, 5 bases. Germline V gene sequence: CDR1 DFQATT, CDR2 SNEGSKA (reference sequence). The CDR3 runs to 13 residues. V was pared by 5 bases and J by 7 bases, with 17 bases between. The CDR3 nucleotides are TGCAGTGCTCCCGGTGAGGGGTGGAGTGGCTACACCTTC. Protein product: CSAPGEGWSGYTF.